This record looks at one T cell receptor (beta chain) sequence and its context. Its cognate antigen is unknown. A multiplex PCR was run with 60 Vbeta primers and 13 Jbeta primers. Here immunoSEQ multiplex PCR was the method, and the copy in TCRdb shows in-frame clones only, minus some. The repertoire holds approximately 150,000 clones, 65% to 80% seen once, with 2% to 2.5% in the top ten. The data belong to a study of cytomegalovirus exposure and HLA in healthy donors. Overall study findings and caveats: Later analysis associated a missense DCLRE1C variant with TCR beta V- and J-gene trimming. The authors considered a cluster of highly shared sequence variants likely to be a sequencing artifact. Generally TCR sequences proved uncommon, though certain public TCRs appeared in numerous donors.

Germline V gives CDR1 SNHLY, CDR2 FYNNEI. CDR3 length equals 16 residues. V was cut by 0 bases and J by 1 base, with 13 bases left in between. At the time of sampling, donors were nominally healthy, though unrecorded immune exposures were likely. The sample comprised PBMCs. The rearrangement uses TRBV2 and TRBJ2-7; D not resolved. The source is a man in his forties or fifties in good health and CMV-seronegative. CDR3 sequence (DNA): TGTGCCAGCAGTGAAGCGCTGGGTCGGAGTTCCTACGAGCAGTACTTC. It yields the protein CASSEALGRSSYEQYF. Full variable domain (outside the CDR3, taken from reference TRBV2 and TRBJ2-7): EPEVTQTPSHQVTQMGQEVILRCVPISNHLYFYWYRQILGQKVEFLVSFYNNEISEKSEIFDDQFSVERPDGSNFTLKIRSTKLEDSAMYFCASSEALGRSSYEQYFGPGTRLTVT.